The clone carrying this T cell receptor beta chain was counted only a few times. The source of the sample is a study of T cell clones after liver transplantation. Study-wide background: TCRbeta sequencing after a pre-transplant mixed lymphocyte reaction identified graft-donor-reactive clones, later tracked in post-transplant blood.

Profiled with immunoSEQ multiplex PCR; TCRdb holds only in-frame clones, not every one. Among tens of thousands of clones listed, about two thirds were seen once. Per the germline V gene, CDR1 is GTSNPN and CDR2 is SVGIG (reference sequence). The CDR3 length is 13 residues. With V trimmed by 8 bases and J by 4 bases, 11 bases remained unmatched. The TCR was taken from a human donor who received a liver transplant. The V and J genes are TRBV30 and TRBJ2-7, with 7 positions matching TRBD1. The sample in question was CD4+ T cells from blood, obtained before liver transplant. CDR3 sequence (DNA): TGTGCCCAGACAGGGAAGAATACGTACGAGCAGTACTTC. This sequence encodes CAQTGKNTYEQYF. Looking up the rest from reference TRBV30 and TRBJ2-7 gives the full variable domain: SQTIHQWPATLVQPVGSPLSLECTVEGTSNPNLYWYRQAAGRGLQLLFYSVGIGQISSEVPQNLSASRPQDRQFILSSKKLLLSDSGFYLCAQTGKNTYEQYFGPGTRLTVT.